This T cell receptor (beta chain) was documented in a study of cytomegalovirus exposure and HLA in healthy donors. CDR1 is SGHNT, CDR2 YYREEE, per germline (reference sequence). The CDR3 covers 12 residues. V was cut by 4 bases and J by 5 bases, with 9 bases left in between. In nominal health when sampled, donors likely had unrecorded immune exposures nonetheless. Primers included in the PCR were 60 Vbeta and 13 Jbeta primers. The data were produced by immunoSEQ multiplex PCR, yet TCRdb's version contains in-frame clones alone and is incomplete. Of over 150,000 clones in the sample, 76% were seen once. Turning to this clone: Its antigen remains unidentified.

Overall study findings and caveats: Most observed TCR sequences were rare, whereas some public TCRs were detected in many donors. Prediction of most subjects' HLA-A and HLA-B alleles by TCR beta sequences was reportedly accurate.

The sample was PBMCs. J is TRBJ2-5 and V is TRBV5-4, with D unresolved. The receptor was derived from a man in his 60s in good health and CMV-seronegative. CDR3 residues: CASSPPGETQYF. The DNA of the CDR3 is TGTGCCAGCAGCCCCCCGGGTGAGACCCAGTACTTC.